The T cell receptor (beta chain) described here comes from a study of blood T cells in healthy people across ages (dated by TCRdb to 2014 to 2015). Turning to the overall study: In model experiments, roughly one uniquely barcoded TCR beta cDNA molecule per two T cells was captured by template switching. Using the same blood draw, the study looked at two additional independent replicas of 1 million unique cDNA reads for two donors, one aged 18 to 30 and the other aged 80 or older. Donors of different ages were randomly distributed across sequencing lanes to avoid experimental bias. Using deep sequencing normalized with unique cDNA molecular identifiers, the study measured how TCR beta repertoire diversity changes with age. The donors were divided into four age groups: young (average 16 years), middle-aged (about 39), aged (roughly 60) and long-lived (more than 75). General study outcomes and caveats: Since profiling was done on bulk unsorted PBMCs, naive and antigen-experienced compartments could not be conclusively compared. Estimates of total diversity from one million sequenced T cells were regarded as lower bounds and underestimates. The long-lived group showed more naive CD4+ T cells, fewer expanded clones and increased TCR diversity than the aged group, suggesting age selection. There was a strong correlation between observed TCR beta diversity and the percentage of naive T cells measured by flow cytometry. Observed TCR beta diversity per million T cells fell roughly linearly with age, and a significant reduction was already apparent by age roughly 40. Donor CMV infection status was unknown, potentially confounding age-related changes in expanded clonotypes.

At the junction V is shortened by 0 bases and J by 3 bases, with 6 bases in between. CDR1 PRHDT and CDR2 FYEKMQ are derived from the germline V gene (reference sequence). There are 14 amino acids in the CDR3, from cysteine to phenylalanine inclusive. Just CDR3 DNA is preserved here, 42 bases in frame from base 1. The roughly 38 donors, aged about 6 to 95 years, were systemically healthy Caucasian individuals from Russia. Each donor gave around 9 milliliters of peripheral blood, collected into EDTA-treated Vacutainer tubes. PBMCs were isolated by Ficoll-Paque density-gradient centrifugation, with at least 6 million obtained per sample. Total RNA was extracted from PBMCs with Trizol reagent, with at least 6 micrograms obtained per sample. The percentages of naive CD45RAhigh/CD27high T cells were determined by flow cytometry on a PBMC aliquot from every donor. As regards this clonotype: The antigen this receptor binds is unknown. Base qualities are not at hand, and no much larger clone is one base apart.

The receptor library was made with 5' RACE. The sample was run on an Illumina HiSeq 2500. A second about 7 to 11 cycle PCR used a sample-barcoded 5' primer and a J-beta primer mix. A template-switch 5' adaptor carrying 12 random nucleotides introduced a unique molecular identifier onto each TCR beta cDNA molecule. At least 3 million CDR3-containing paired-end reads were obtained from each sample. All of the RNA was converted into first-strand cDNA using the Mint cDNA synthesis kit, with a TRBC-specific oligonucleotide serving as the primer. After uracil-DNA glycosylase treatment, a first 18-cycle PCR used universal primers M1SS and BC2_uni_R on all cDNA. Per the source publication's procedure: For normalization, 1 million high-quality reads were randomly selected from each sample, with every read carrying a distinct molecular identifier. Instead of being binned into consensus sequences, reads that shared molecular identifiers were thrown out. MiTCR, run with a Q25 quality threshold and the strictest error-elimination algorithm, handled CDR3 identification, clonotype clustering and error correction. Lower-bound total TCR beta diversity was estimated with a nonparametric unseen species model using Euler transformation. Clones were called with MiXCR by TCRdb after fastp trimmed the public reads at Q25, and only in-frame beta chains were retained. Each CDR3 protein gets just one entry, which takes the most common genes and DNA from the rows behind it. These V and J calls originate from TCRdb's pipeline instead of the authors' own analysis. The sample yields about 1.1 million distinct CDR3 sequences; about two fifths were counted once. The top ten clones comprise about an eighth of the sample.

Recombination linked TRBV13 to TRBJ1-3; confidence is insufficient to name the D gene. The sample taken for sequencing was blood. The TCR was taken from a man between 18 and 29 years old in good health. The DNA sequence is TGTGCCAGCAGCTTAGGTTACGTTGGAAACACCATATATTTT. Its translation is CASSLGYVGNTIYF. The full variable domain, with segments outside the CDR3 supplied by the reference TRBV13 and TRBJ1-3 proteins, appears as AAGVIQSPRHLIKEKRETATLKCYPIPRHDTVYWYQQGPGQDPQFLISFYEKMQSDKGSIPDRFSAQQFSDYHSELNMSSLELGDSALYFCASSLGYVGNTIYFGEGSWLTVV.